This entry is about one TCR beta chain. This CDR3 has 15 amino acids. Per the germline V gene, CDR1 is LGHNA and CDR2 is YSLEER. V was shortened by 2 bases and J by 0 bases, with 9 bases between the two germline ends. This sample was included in a study of T-cell memory formation after mild COVID-19. From the 5' RACE reads, TCRdb called clonotypes with MiXCR, one entry per CDR3 protein. The sample yields 350,000 to 500,000 distinct CDR3 sequences, roughly 18% seen once. The receptor's source is a man aged 18 to 29 who had mild COVID-19 (a few samples of this study predate the infection). Cell type and time point are not known. Sequences were obtained from PBMCs or a T cell subset sorted from them (not recorded which). V and J are TRBV4-3 and TRBJ2-3; TRBD1 or TRBD2 may be the D gene (5 bases each). CDR3 in amino acids: CASSQRDPSTDTQYF. CDR3 DNA: TGCGCCAGCAGCCAACGGGACCCAAGCACAGATACGCAGTATTTT.